This is a list of T cell receptor beta chains from one sample in a study of cytomegalovirus exposure and HLA in healthy donors. Repertoires were generated with immunoSEQ multiplex PCR, while TCRdb's copy carries only in-frame clones and drops some. The sample has under 200,000 clones; 80% are singletons. The sequencing sample was made of PBMCs. The receptors come from a human donor in good health. Both conserved end residues are part of each CDR3. Each record gives: V gene, clone size, D gene, J gene, CDR3 DNA, CDR3 protein. A D gene is named only where the DNA matches it firmly. Where a row states a size, it is once, few, many or the class of an expanded clone; other rows omit it.

>TRBV10-3|.|.|TRBJ2-2
TGTGCCATCAGTCCACAGGGTCGAAACACCGGGGAGCTGTTTTTT
CAISPQGRNTGELFF
>TRBV2|few|TRBD1|TRBJ1-6
TGTGCCAGCGGGGGACAGTCTAATTCACCCCTCCACTTT
CASGGQSNSPLHF
>TRBV9|few|TRBD1|TRBJ1-2
TGTGCCAGCAGCCCCGGGACAGCCTTTTATGGCTACACCTTC
CASSPGTAFYGYTF
>TRBV2|.|TRBD1|TRBJ1-2
TGTGCCAGCAGCCCGCAGGGGGTCTATGGCTACACCTTC
CASSPQGVYGYTF
>TRBV29-1|.|TRBD1|TRBJ1-2
TGCAGCGGCCTGACAGGGGGCGCGGTTGGCTACACCTTC
CSGLTGGAVGYTF
>TRBV25-1|.|.|TRBJ1-3
TGTGCCAGCAGTAATACGGGTGGAAACACCATATATTTT
CASSNTGGNTIYF
>TRBV13|few|TRBD2|TRBJ2-3
TGTGCCAGCAGCCAGTTGCGGGGGGGGCATACGCAGTATTTT
CASSQLRGGHTQYF
>TRBV4-3|.|.|TRBJ2-7
TGCGCCAGCAGCCAAGGTTTTTCTTCCTACGAGCAGTACTTC
CASSQGFSSYEQYF
>TRBV2|.|.|TRBJ2-7
TGTGCCAGCACAAATCGGGGATCCGGGCACGAGCAGTACTTC
CASTNRGSGHEQYF
>TRBV25-1|.|TRBD1|TRBJ2-3
TGTGCCAGCAGTGAACGCGGACAGGGAGGTACGCAGTATTTT
CASSERGQGGTQYF
>TRBV7-2|.|.|TRBJ2-5
TGTGCCAGCAGTCGAACGGGGGGCGAGACCCAGTACTTC
CASSRTGGETQYF
>TRBV7-2|once|.|TRBJ2-1
TGTGCCAGCAGCTTAGGGCCGGGGGTCTCCTACAATGAGCAGTTCTTC
CASSLGPGVSYNEQFF
>TRBV5-1|.|.|TRBJ2-1
TGCGCCAGCAGCTTGGTCACGGGGGCCTACAATGAGCAGTTCTTC
CASSLVTGAYNEQFF
>TRBV19|.|TRBD1|TRBJ1-5
TGTGCCAGTAGTCCGGACAGGGGGTTCCAGCCCCAGCATTTT
CASSPDRGFQPQHF
>TRBV2|.|TRBD1|TRBJ2-1
TGTGCCAGCAATATACAGGGGCGGTCGCAGTTCTTC
CASNIQGRSQFF
>TRBV6-1|.|.|TRBJ2-2
TGTGCCTCGTGGCTGGTCAAGAACACCGGGGAGCTGTTTTTT
CASWLVKNTGELFF
>TRBV11-2|.|.|TRBJ1-3
TGTGCCAGCAGCTTACAGACTGGAAACACCATATATTTT
CASSLQTGNTIYF
>TRBV25-1|few|TRBD1|TRBJ1-4
TGTGCCAGCAGTCCGCGGACAGGGAAAAGCACTAATGAAAAACTGTTTTTT
CASSPRTGKSTNEKLFF
>TRBV7-3|.|.|TRBJ1-6
TGTGCCAGCAGCGACTCCAATTCACCCCTCCACTTT
CASSDSNSPLHF
>TRBV10-2|.|TRBD1|TRBJ1-4
TGCGCCAGCGGACAGGTGAAAGAAAAACTGTTTTTT
CASGQVKEKLFF
>TRBV2|.|.|TRBJ1-5
TGTGCCAGCAGCGCGACAGATAATAGCAATCAGCCCCAGCATTTT
CASSATDNSNQPQHF
>TRBV7-2|.|TRBD2|TRBJ2-5
TGTGCCAGCAGCAGCGGGGGAACGGAGACCCAGTACTTC
CASSSGGTETQYF
>TRBV28|.|.|TRBJ1-2
TGTGCCAGCAAAAATGTGGTTACGGACTATGGCTACACCTTC
CASKNVVTDYGYTF
>TRBV10-3|.|.|TRBJ1-2
TGTGCCATCAGTGAGGAGGGGGACTATGGCTACACCTTC
CAISEEGDYGYTF
>TRBV5-8|.|.|TRBJ1-6
TGTGCCAGCATTCTGGACAGTAATAATTCACCCCTCCACTTT
CASILDSNNSPLHF
>TRBV4-3|few|TRBD2|TRBJ2-7
TGCGCCAGCAGCCGAGGACTAGAGCTCGACGAGCAGTACTTC
CASSRGLELDEQYF
>TRBV7-9|.|.|TRBJ1-5
TGTGCCAGCAGCCGAGCAGGGGTCGAATTTGAGCCCCAGCATTTT
CASSRAGVEFEPQHF
>TRBV9|.|.|TRBJ1-2
TGTGCCAGCAGCGTAGATGTAGGGGAGGCCTATGGCTACACCTTC
CASSVDVGEAYGYTF
>TRBV10-1|few|.|TRBJ2-3
TGCGCCAGCAGTGAGGTGAGGGCTACTACTGCGGCAGATACGCAGTATTTT
CASSEVRATTAADTQYF
>TRBV25-1|few|.|TRBJ2-5
TGTGCCAGCAGTGAATATAGGGGGAAAGAGACCCAGTACTTC
CASSEYRGKETQYF
>TRBV5-1|.|TRBD1|TRBJ1-5
TGCGCCAGCAGCCCGACAGGGGCCAATCAGCCCCAGCATTTT
CASSPTGANQPQHF
>TRBV7-5|.|.|TRBJ1-5
TGTGCCAGAAGCAGATTCCAACAAGGGACAGGGGAGGTCCGATGTAATCAGCCCCAGCATTTT
CARSRFQQGTGEVRCNQPQHF
>TRBV7-9|few|.|TRBJ1-1
TGTGCCAGCAGCTTAGATCCAGGGGAGGAAGCTTTCTTT
CASSLDPGEEAFF
>TRBV10-3|.|TRBD1|TRBJ2-7
TGTGCCATCAGTGAGTCGACAGGGCCCCGTTCCGAGCAGTACTTC
CAISESTGPRSEQYF
>TRBV9|once|.|TRBJ1-6
TGTGCCAGCAGCGCCAATTCTAGGATTTCACCCCTCCACTTT
CASSANSRISPLHF
>TRBV5-1|.|TRBD1|TRBJ2-7
TGCGCCAGCAGCTTGACAACAGGGGGGTCCTACGAGCAGTACTTC
CASSLTTGGSYEQYF
>TRBV6-1|.|.|TRBJ2-3
TGTGCCAGCAGTGAAACGGCAGATACGCAGTATTTT
CASSETADTQYF
>TRBV6-5|once|.|TRBJ2-7
TGTGCCAGCAGTTACTCGCCGGGGGTACGCGAGCAGTACTTC
CASSYSPGVREQYF
>TRBV9|once|.|TRBJ2-7
TGTGCCAGCAGCCCCGACAGTAGGGGCGAGCAGTACTTC
CASSPDSRGEQYF
>TRBV5-1|.|TRBD1|TRBJ1-1
TGCGCCAGCAGCATCCGGGACAGTGGCACTGAAGCTTTCTTT
CASSIRDSGTEAFF
>TRBV4-1|.|TRBD1|TRBJ2-7
TGCGCCAGCAGCCAAGTGGCTCTGACAGGGCGCACGTACGAGCAGTACTTC
CASSQVALTGRTYEQYF
>TRBV15|.|.|TRBJ2-7
TGTGCCACCAGCAGAGATCTCGGGGACGAGCAGTACTTC
CATSRDLGDEQYF
>TRBV6-5|.|.|TRBJ1-2
TGTGCCAGCAGCCTCCGGGGCCAAGGGGGCTATGGCTACACCTTC
CASSLRGQGGYGYTF
>TRBV20-1|.|TRBD1|TRBJ1-1
TGCAGTGCCCACCGGGGACAGCAAGCTTTCTTT
CSAHRGQQAFF
>TRBV7-2|.|.|TRBJ1-6
TGTGCCAGCAGCTTATATAACCGGCAGGGCTATAATTCACCCCTCCACTTT
CASSLYNRQGYNSPLHF
>TRBV4-2|.|.|TRBJ2-4
TGTGCCAGCAGTCCGCAGGGGTTTTCCAAAAACATTCAGTACTTC
CASSPQGFSKNIQYF
>TRBV4-2|.|.|TRBJ2-1
TGTGCCAGCAGCCAGCACCTCGGGGGCTCCTACAATGAGCAGTTCTTC
CASSQHLGGSYNEQFF
>TRBV7-2|.|TRBD1|TRBJ1-5
TGTGCCAGCAGCTGGGGGACAGGGGGCGGCAATCAGCCCCAGCATTTT
CASSWGTGGGNQPQHF
>TRBV11-3|.|.|TRBJ2-1
TGTGCCAGCAGCTTTGGCGGGGTCTCCTACAATGAGCAGTTCTTC
CASSFGGVSYNEQFF
>TRBV14|.|TRBD1|TRBJ2-3
TGTGCCAGCAGCGAACAATGGACAGGGTGGATCACAGATACGCAGTATTTT
CASSEQWTGWITDTQYF
>TRBV6-5|.|.|TRBJ2-5
TGTGCCAGCAGTTCTTTGAGGGGAGGAGGGGAGACCCAGTACTTC
CASSSLRGGGETQYF
>TRBV5-1|.|TRBD2|TRBJ2-1
TGCGCCAGCACCCCGGGACTAGCGGGGGGAGGATACAATGAGCAGTTCTTC
CASTPGLAGGGYNEQFF
>TRBV21-1|.|.|TRBJ2-5
TGTGCCAGCACCACATTTCAAGAGACCCAGTACTTC
CASTTFQETQYF
>TRBV15|.|TRBD1|TRBJ1-5
TGTGCCACCAGTCCCGAGACAGGGAACCAGCCCCAGCATTTT
CATSPETGNQPQHF
>TRBV7-2|.|TRBD1|TRBJ1-5
TGTGCCAGCAGCTTGGAGACAGGGGCCCAGCCCCAGCATTTT
CASSLETGAQPQHF